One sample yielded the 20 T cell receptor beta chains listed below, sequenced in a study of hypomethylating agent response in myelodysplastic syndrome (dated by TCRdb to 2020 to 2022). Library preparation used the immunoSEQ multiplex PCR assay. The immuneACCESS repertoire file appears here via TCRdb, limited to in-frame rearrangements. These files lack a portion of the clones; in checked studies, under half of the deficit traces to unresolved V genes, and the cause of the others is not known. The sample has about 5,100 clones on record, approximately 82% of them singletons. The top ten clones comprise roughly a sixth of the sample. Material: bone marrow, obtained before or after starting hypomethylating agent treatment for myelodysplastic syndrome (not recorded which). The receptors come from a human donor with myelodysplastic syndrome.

In DNA, the CDR3 is TGTGCCAGCAGCCCACTATCGGCAGTCAATGAGCAGTTCTTC. It yields the protein CASSPLSAVNEQFF. The chain employs TRBV5-6 and TRBJ2-1; D not certain. This CDR3 has 14 residues. V was clipped by 4 bases and J by 6 bases, with 14 bases between them. The germline V gene encodes CDR1 SGHDT and CDR2 YYEEEE.

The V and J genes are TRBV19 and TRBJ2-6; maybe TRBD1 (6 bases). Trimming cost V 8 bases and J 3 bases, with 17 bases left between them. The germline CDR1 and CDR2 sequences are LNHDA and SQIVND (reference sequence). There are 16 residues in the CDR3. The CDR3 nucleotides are TGTGCCAGTTCCCTGACAGGCAGGTTTGGGGCCAACGTCCTGACTTTC. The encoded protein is CASSLTGRFGANVLTF.

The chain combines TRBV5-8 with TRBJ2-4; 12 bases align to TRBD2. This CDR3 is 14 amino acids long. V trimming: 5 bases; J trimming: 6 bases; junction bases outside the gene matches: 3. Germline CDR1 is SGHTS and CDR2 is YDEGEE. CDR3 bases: TGTGCCAGCAGGGGGGGACTAGCGGGAAACATTCAGTACTTC. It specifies CASRGGLAGNIQYF.

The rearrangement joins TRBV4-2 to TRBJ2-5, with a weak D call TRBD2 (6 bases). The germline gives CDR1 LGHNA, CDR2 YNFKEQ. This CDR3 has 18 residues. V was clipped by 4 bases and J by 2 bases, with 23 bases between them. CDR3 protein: CASSRAFGRERRQETQYF. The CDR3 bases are TGTGCCAGCAGCCGGGCTTTTGGCCGGGAGAGGCGGCAAGAGACCCAGTACTTC.

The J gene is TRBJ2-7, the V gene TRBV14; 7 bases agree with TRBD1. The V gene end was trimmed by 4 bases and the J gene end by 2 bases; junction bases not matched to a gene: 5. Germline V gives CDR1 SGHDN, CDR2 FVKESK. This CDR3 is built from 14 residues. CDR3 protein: CASSLGDRPYEQYF. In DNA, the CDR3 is TGTGCCAGCAGCCTCGGGGACAGACCCTACGAGCAGTACTTC.

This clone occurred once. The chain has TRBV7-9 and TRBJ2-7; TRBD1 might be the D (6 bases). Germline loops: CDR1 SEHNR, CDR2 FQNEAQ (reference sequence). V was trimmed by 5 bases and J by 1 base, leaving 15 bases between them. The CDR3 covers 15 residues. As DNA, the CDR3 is TGTGCCAGCAGCCTAACAGGGTTAAATTCCTACGAGCAGTACTTC. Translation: CASSLTGLNSYEQYF. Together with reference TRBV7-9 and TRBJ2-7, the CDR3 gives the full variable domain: DTGVSQNPRHKITKRGQNVTFRCDPISEHNRLYWYRQTLGQGPEFLTYFQNEAQLEKSRLLSDRFSAERPKGSFSTLEIQRTEQGDSAMYLCASSLTGLNSYEQYFGPGTRLTVT.

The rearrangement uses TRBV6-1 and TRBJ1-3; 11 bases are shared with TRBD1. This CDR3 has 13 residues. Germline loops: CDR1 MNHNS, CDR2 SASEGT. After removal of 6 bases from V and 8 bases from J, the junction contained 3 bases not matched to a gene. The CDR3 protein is CASRGGQGDTIYF. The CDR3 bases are TGTGCCAGCAGGGGGGGACAGGGGGACACCATATATTTT.

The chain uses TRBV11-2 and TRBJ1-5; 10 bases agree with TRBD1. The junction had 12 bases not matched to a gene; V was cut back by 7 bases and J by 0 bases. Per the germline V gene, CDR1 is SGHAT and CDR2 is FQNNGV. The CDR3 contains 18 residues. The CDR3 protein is CASTTGTGDPYSNQPQHF. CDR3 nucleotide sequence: TGTGCCAGCACCACAGGGACAGGGGACCCCTATAGCAATCAGCCCCAGCATTTT.

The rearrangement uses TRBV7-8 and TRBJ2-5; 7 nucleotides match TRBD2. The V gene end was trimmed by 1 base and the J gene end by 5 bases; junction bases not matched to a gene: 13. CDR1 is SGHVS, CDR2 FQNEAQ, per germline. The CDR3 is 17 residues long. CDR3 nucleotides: TGTGCCAGCAGCTTAGGGGGCCGGGGGGTCCCCCGGGAGACCCAGTACTTC. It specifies CASSLGGRGVPRETQYF.

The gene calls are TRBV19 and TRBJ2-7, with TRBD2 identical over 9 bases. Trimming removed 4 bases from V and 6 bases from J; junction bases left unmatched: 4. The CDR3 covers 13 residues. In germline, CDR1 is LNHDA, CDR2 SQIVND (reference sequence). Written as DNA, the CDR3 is TGTGCCAGTAGTAGTAGCGGGGGAGGCGAGCAGTACTTC. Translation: CASSSSGGGEQYF.

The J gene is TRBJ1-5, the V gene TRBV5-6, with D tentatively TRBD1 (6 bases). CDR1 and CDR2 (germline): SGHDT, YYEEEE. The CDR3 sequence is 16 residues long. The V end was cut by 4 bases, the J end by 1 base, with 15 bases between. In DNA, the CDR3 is TGTGCCAGCAGCCCCTTTGGGGGGGCGAGCAATCAGCCCCAGCATTTT. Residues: CASSPFGGASNQPQHF.

CDR3 residues: CASSLGGLAGSQWYNEQFF. CDR3 sequence (DNA): TGTGCCAGCAGCTTAGGTGGACTAGCGGGGAGCCAATGGTACAATGAGCAGTTCTTC. The chain combines TRBV11-2 with TRBJ2-1; 12 bases are shared with TRBD2. This CDR3 is built from 19 residues. With 1 base clipped from V and 4 bases from J, the junction kept 11 bases outside the gene matches. Looked up from germline, CDR1 is SGHAT and CDR2 is FQNNGV.

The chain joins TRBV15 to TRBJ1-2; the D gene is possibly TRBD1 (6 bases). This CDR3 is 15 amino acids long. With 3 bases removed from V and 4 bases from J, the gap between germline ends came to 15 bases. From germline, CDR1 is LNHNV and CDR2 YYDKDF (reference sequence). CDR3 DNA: TGTGCCACCAGCAGCCCCGTTGGGGGCTCCTATGGCTACACCTTC. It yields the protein CATSSPVGGSYGYTF.

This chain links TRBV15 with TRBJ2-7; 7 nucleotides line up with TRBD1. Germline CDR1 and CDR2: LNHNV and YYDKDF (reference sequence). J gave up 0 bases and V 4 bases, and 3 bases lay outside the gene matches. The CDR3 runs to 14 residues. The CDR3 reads CATSTDRSSYEQYF. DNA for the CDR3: TGTGCCACCAGCACGGACAGGAGCTCCTACGAGCAGTACTTC.

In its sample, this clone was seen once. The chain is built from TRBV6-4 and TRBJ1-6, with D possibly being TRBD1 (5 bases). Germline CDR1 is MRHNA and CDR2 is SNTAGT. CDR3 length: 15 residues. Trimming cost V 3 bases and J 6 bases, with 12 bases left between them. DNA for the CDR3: TGTGCCAGCAGTGAATTAGGGGCCCCTAATTCACCCCTCCACTTT. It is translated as CASSELGAPNSPLHF.

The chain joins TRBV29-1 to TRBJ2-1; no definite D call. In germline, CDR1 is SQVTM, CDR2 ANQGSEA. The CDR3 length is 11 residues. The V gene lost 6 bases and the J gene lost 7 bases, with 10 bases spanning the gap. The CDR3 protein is CSVETTNEQFF. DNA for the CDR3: TGCAGCGTCGAGACCACGAATGAGCAGTTCTTC.

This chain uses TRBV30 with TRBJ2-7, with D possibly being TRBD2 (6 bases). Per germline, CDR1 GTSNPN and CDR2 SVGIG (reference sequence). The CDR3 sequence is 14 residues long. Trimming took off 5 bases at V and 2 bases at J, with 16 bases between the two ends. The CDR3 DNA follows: TGTGCCTGGCAATTGGGAGGCACGACCTACGAGCAGTACTTC. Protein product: CAWQLGGTTYEQYF.

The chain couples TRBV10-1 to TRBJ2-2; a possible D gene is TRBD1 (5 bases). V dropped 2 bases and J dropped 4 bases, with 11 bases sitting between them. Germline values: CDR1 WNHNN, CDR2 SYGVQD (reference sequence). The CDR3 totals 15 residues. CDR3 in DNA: TGCGCCAGCAGTGAGGACAGTTTCGGCACCGGGGAGCTGTTTTTT. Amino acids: CASSEDSFGTGELFF.

The CDR3 spells CASSEWEGEQETQYF. The CDR3 DNA sequence: TGTGCCAGCAGTGAATGGGAGGGGGAGCAAGAGACCCAGTACTTC. The chain joins TRBV6-1 to TRBJ2-5, with D perhaps matching TRBD2 (7 bases). V was trimmed by 2 bases and J by 2 bases, leaving 12 bases between them. In germline, CDR1 is MNHNS, CDR2 SASEGT. The CDR3 contains 15 residues.

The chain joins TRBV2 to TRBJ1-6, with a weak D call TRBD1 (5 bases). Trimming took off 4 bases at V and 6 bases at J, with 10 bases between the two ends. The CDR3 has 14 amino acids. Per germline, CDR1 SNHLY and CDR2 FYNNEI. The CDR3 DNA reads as TGTGCCAGCAGTGCCGACAGATTTAATTCACCCCTCCACTTT. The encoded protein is CASSADRFNSPLHF.